This TCR beta chain was documented in a study of identical twins. Broader study findings: Fewer insertions were carried by abundant cord blood beta clonotypes, but none was seen in memory repertoires. Sharing of beta out-of-frame sequences by twins showed a weaker excess.

The authors used template switching to add a universal primer site and gave cDNA unique molecular identifiers. TCRdb reprocessed the 5' RACE reads with MiXCR, giving one entry per CDR3 protein. The sample includes roughly 250,000 distinct CDR3 sequences, about 14% of them seen just once. Germline CDR1 LGHNA, CDR2 YNFKEQ. The germline V and J ends were trimmed by 1 base and 7 bases, with 11 bases remaining between them. There are 14 residues in the CDR3. Note on this clonotype: Antigen unknown.

The receptor comes from a woman between 18 and 29 years old in good health. The genes are TRBV4-2 and TRBJ1-5; D is unclear. The sequencing sample was made of memory (CD45RO+) T cells sorted from blood. CDR3 sequence: CASSQGAARQPQHF. CDR3 sequence (DNA): TGTGCCAGCAGCCAAGGGGCGGCTCGGCAGCCCCAGCATTTT.